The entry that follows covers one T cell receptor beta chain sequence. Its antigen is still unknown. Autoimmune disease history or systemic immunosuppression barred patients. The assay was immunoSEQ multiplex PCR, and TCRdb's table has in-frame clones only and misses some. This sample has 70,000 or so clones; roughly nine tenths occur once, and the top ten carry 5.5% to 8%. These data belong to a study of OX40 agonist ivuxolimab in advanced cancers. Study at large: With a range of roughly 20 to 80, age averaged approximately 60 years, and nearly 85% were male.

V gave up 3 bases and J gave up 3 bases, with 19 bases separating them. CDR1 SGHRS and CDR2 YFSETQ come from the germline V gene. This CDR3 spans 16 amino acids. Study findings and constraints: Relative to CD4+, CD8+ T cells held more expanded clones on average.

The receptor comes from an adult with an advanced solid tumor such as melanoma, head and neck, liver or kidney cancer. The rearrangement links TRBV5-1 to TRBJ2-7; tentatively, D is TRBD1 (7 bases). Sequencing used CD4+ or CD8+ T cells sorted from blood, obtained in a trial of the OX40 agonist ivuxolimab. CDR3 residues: CASSSPGGQPIYEQYF. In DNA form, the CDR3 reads TGCGCCAGCAGCTCGCCCGGGGGACAGCCCATCTACGAGCAGTACTTC.